Here is one T cell receptor (beta chain) with its context. The CDR3 is 10 amino acids. V was clipped by 3 bases and J by 8 bases, with 4 bases between them. This record belongs to a study of molecular identifiers for immune sequencing clone quantification. TCRdb re-derived calls from the PCR reads in MiXCR, one entry per CDR3 protein. The sample has about 510,000 distinct CDR3 sequences; 20% to 25% are singletons. V is TRBV12-3 or TRBV12-4 and J is TRBJ1-2; no firm D call. The TCR was taken from a human donor in good health. Some libraries in this study had Jurkat cell RNA spiked in. The sequencing input was naive CD8+ T cells from blood, with Jurkat cell RNA spiked in. Subset given: FACS-sorted CD8+CD4-CCR7+CD45RA+ naive T cells. CDR3 region: CASSFRGYTF. CDR3 nucleotides: TGTGCCAGCAGTTTTCGAGGCTACACCTTC.